This T cell receptor beta chain originates from a study of blood T cell repertoires in COVID-19. Turning to the study itself: Italy, Spain and the United States were the sources of the convalescent and acute COVID-19 samples.

Germline-derived CDR1 and CDR2 are ENHRY and SYGVKD. The CDR3 consists of 14 residues. Trimming removed 2 bases from V and 1 base from J, with 5 bases in between. In the authors' methods: Counts of nucleated cells, estimated from reference gene primer amplification, were obtained. The data were produced by immunoSEQ multiplex PCR, yet TCRdb's version contains in-frame clones alone and is incomplete. The V and J calls and clone size are taken from that table; D and trimming were inferred from the DNA. The sample includes a few hundred thousand clones, about nine tenths of them seen just once. All enrollees were roughly 18 to 95 years old and from fewer than 25 US areas. Participants' reported clinical history set cohort assignment.

The clonotype originates from a woman aged 25 to 39 who had been exposed to COVID-19. This chain links TRBV10-3 with TRBJ2-2; D ambiguous. Material for sequencing was PBMCs or T cells enriched from blood (not recorded which). CDR3: CAISEGQNTGELFF. The CDR3 DNA sequence: TGTGCCATCAGTGAGGGGCAGAACACCGGGGAGCTGTTTTTT.